This TCR beta chain was identified during a study of early T cells in non-severe SARS-CoV-2 infection. As for the study in general: Chains were unpaired, as sequencing was done on bulk RNA from unsorted whole blood.

Unique molecular identifiers were added to individual cDNA molecules. TCRdb used MiXCR to reprocess the 5' RACE reads, holding one entry per CDR3 protein. The sample has 60,000 or so distinct CDR3 sequences, roughly 10% seen once. Study results and caveats: Matching against VDJdb likely underestimated virus-specific expansions, favoring anti-spike CD8.

This clonotype was counted many times. Its antigen remains unidentified. Sequenced sample: whole blood. The source is an adult who was a healthcare worker with PCR-confirmed SARS-CoV-2 infection or an uninfected control (not recorded which).

CDR3 in DNA: TGCGCCAGCAGCACGGAAGGCACAGATACGCAGTATTTT. Translating it yields CASSTEGTDTQYF. This rearrangement joins TRBV5-1 to TRBJ2-3; D call uncertain. Germline V lookup: CDR1 SGHRS, CDR2 YFSETQ. Between the trimmed V and J ends, which lost 4 bases and 1 base, there was a span of 7 bases. The CDR3 has 13 amino acids.